This is a list of T cell receptor beta chains from one sample in a study of blood T cell repertoires in COVID-19. Only in-frame clones appear in the TCRdb table, and some are missing; sequencing was by immunoSEQ multiplex PCR. The table includes 50,000 to 55,000 clones, 82% detected once. Sequenced: peripheral blood. Source of these receptors: a man aged 80 or over with COVID-19, enrolled during active disease. Both conserved end residues are part of each CDR3. Fields, in order: D gene, V gene, J gene, clone size, CDR3 protein, CDR3 DNA. The D gene is left open where the match is weak. The listing skips clone size in some rows; elsewhere it reads once, few, many or a size class.

>TRBD2|TRBV7-3|TRBJ2-4|.
CASSLSSGGNIQYF
TGTGCCAGCAGCCTATCTAGCGGGGGGAACATTCAGTACTTC
>.|TRBV5-1|TRBJ1-4|.
CASSLGQTEGEKLFF
TGCGCCAGCAGCTTGGGACAGACGGAAGGTGAAAAACTGTTTTTT
>.|TRBV19|TRBJ2-3|.
CASSTQGGTDTQYF
TGTGCCAGTAGTACTCAGGGGGGAACAGATACGCAGTATTTT
>TRBD1|TRBV15|TRBJ1-4|.
CATSPRTGPNEKLFF
TGTGCCACCAGCCCTCGGACAGGTCCAAATGAAAAACTGTTTTTT
>TRBD2|TRBV24-1|TRBJ2-3|.
CATSDLGLAGGDTSTDTQYF
TGTGCCACCAGTGATTTGGGACTAGCGGGGGGAGATACTAGCACAGATACGCAGTATTTT
>.|TRBV9|TRBJ1-3|.
CASSVEQGPSGNTIYF
TGTGCCAGCAGCGTAGAACAGGGCCCCTCTGGAAACACCATATATTTT
>TRBD2|TRBV9|TRBJ2-1|once
CASSVRLAAYNEQFF
TGTGCCAGCAGCGTAAGGCTAGCGGCTTACAATGAGCAGTTCTTC
>.|TRBV7-2|TRBJ2-1|once
CASSFTGVLASNEQFF
TGTGCCAGCAGCTTTACAGGGGTACTAGCTTCGAATGAGCAGTTCTTC
>.|TRBV3-1/TRBV3-2|TRBJ1-1|few
CASSHQHSNTEAFF
TGTGCCAGCAGCCATCAACACAGCAACACTGAAGCTTTCTTT
>.|TRBV6-5|TRBJ2-7|.
CASRQGNAEQYF
TGTGCCAGCAGACAGGGTAACGCCGAGCAGTACTTC
>TRBD2|TRBV11-3|TRBJ2-3|.
CASSLGTNTDTQYF
TGTGCCAGCAGCTTGGGGACTAACACAGATACGCAGTATTTT
>TRBD1|TRBV29-1|TRBJ1-2|few
CSVSPGQGVPTGYTF
TGCAGCGTTTCACCGGGACAGGGGGTCCCGACGGGCTACACCTTC
>.|TRBV7-3|TRBJ2-5|.
CASSLTLGETQYF
TGTGCCAGCAGCTTAACGCTCGGGGAGACCCAGTACTTC
>TRBD1|TRBV6-5|TRBJ2-1|.
CAGDREYNEQFF
TGTGCCGGGGACAGGGAGTACAATGAGCAGTTCTTC
>.|TRBV2|TRBJ1-5|few
CASSYSHNQPQHF
TGTGCCAGCAGCTACAGCCACAATCAGCCCCAGCATTTT
>.|TRBV30|TRBJ1-4|.
CACRGPTNEKLFF
TGTGCCTGCAGGGGACCAACTAATGAAAAACTGTTTTTT
>.|TRBV7-9|TRBJ2-2|.
CASSPNPRRAGGELFF
TGTGCCAGCAGCCCTAATCCCCGCAGGGCAGGCGGGGAGCTGTTTTTT
>.|TRBV5-8|TRBJ1-2|.
CASSFGQSYGYTF
TGTGCCAGCAGCTTTGGACAGTCCTATGGCTACACCTTC
>.|TRBV10-3|TRBJ1-1|.
CAIRTPGEGASEAFF
TGTGCCATCAGGACTCCAGGGGAAGGAGCTTCTGAAGCTTTCTTT
>TRBD2|TRBV18|TRBJ2-7|.
CASSPREGTYEQYF
TGTGCCAGCTCACCAAGGGAGGGGACCTACGAGCAGTACTTC
>TRBD1|TRBV30|TRBJ1-2|.
CARDRGRDYGYTF
TGTGCCCGGGACAGGGGGCGAGACTATGGCTACACCTTC
>.|TRBV18|TRBJ2-5|.
CASSPPGRAGETQYF
TGTGCCAGCTCACCACCTGGCCGAGCGGGCGAGACCCAGTACTTC